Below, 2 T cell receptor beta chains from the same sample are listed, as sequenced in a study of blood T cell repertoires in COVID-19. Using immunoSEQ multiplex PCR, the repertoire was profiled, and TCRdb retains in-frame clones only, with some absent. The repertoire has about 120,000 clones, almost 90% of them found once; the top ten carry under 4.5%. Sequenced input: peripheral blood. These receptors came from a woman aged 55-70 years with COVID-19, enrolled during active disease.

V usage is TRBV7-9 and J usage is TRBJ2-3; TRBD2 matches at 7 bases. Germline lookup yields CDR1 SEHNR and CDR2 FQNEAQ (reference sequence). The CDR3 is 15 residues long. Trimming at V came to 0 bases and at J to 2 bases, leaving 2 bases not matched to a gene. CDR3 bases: TGTGCCAGCAGCTTAGCCCTAGCGGCCACAGATACGCAGTATTTT. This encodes CASSLALAATDTQYF.

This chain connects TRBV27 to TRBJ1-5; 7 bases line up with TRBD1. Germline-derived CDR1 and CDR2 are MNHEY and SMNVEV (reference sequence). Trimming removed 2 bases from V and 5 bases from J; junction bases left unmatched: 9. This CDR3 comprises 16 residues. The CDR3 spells CASSLVGRGTYQPQHF. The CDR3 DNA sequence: TGTGCCAGCAGTTTAGTGGGCAGGGGGACTTATCAGCCCCAGCATTTT.